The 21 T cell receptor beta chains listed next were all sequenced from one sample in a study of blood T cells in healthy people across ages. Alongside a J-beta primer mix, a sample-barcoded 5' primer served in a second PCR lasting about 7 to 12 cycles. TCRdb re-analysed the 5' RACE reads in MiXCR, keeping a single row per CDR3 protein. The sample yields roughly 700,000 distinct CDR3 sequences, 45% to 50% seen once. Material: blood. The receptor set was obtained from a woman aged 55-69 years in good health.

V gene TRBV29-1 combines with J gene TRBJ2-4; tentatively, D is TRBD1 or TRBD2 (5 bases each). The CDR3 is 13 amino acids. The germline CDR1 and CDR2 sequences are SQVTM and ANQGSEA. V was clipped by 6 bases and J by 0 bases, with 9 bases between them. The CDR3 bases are TGCAGCGTCGAGGGGTCAGCCAAAAACATTCAGTACTTC. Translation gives CSVEGSAKNIQYF. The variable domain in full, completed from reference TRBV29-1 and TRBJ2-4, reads SAVISQKPSRDICQRGTSLTIQCQVDSQVTMMFWYRQQPGQSLTLIATANQGSEATYESGFVIDKFPISRPNLTFSTLTVSNMSPEDSSIYLCSVEGSAKNIQYFGAGTRLSVL.

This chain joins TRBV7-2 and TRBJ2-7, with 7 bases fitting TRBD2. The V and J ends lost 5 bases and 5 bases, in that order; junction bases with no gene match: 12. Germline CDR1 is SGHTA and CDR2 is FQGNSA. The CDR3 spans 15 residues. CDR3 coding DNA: TGTGCCAGCAGCCCCGCGGGGGTTGGCCGCGACGAGCAGTACTTC. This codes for CASSPAGVGRDEQYF. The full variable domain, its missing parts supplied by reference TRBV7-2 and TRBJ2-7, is GAGVSQSPSNKVTEKGKDVELRCDPISGHTALYWYRQSLGQGLEFLIYFQGNSAPDKSGLPSDRFSAERTGGSVSTLTIQRTQQEDSAVYLCASSPAGVGRDEQYFGPGTRLTVT.

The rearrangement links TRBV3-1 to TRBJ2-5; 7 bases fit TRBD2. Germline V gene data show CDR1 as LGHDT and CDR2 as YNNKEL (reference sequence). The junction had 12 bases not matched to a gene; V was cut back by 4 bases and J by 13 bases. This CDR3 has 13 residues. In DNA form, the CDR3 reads TGTGCCAGCAGCCGAGGACTAGACGGAGTACGGTACTTC. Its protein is CASSRGLDGVRYF.

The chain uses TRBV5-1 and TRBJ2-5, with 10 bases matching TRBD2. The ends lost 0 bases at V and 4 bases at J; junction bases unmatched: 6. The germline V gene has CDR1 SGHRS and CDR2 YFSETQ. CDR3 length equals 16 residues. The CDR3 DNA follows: TGCGCCAGCAGCTTGGCCCTAGCGGGAGCGGCAGAGACCCAGTACTTC. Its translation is CASSLALAGAAETQYF. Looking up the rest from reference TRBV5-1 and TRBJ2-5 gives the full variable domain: KAGVTQTPRYLIKTRGQQVTLSCSPISGHRSVSWYQQTPGQGLQFLFEYFSETQRNKGNFPGRFSGRQFSNSRSEMNVSTLELGDSALYLCASSLALAGAAETQYFGPGTRLLVL.

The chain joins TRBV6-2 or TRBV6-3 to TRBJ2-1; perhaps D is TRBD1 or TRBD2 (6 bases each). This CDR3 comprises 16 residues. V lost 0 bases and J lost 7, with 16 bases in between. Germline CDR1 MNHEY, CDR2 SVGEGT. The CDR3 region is CASSYSGGRRGNEQFF. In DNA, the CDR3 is TGTGCCAGCAGTTACTCAGGGGGAAGACGGGGGAATGAGCAGTTCTTC.

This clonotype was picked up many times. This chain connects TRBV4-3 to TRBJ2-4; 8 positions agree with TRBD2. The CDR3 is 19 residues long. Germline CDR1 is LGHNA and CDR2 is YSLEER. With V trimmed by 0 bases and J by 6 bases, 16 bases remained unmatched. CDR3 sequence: CASSQERGSGGNFRNIQYF. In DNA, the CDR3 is TGCGCCAGCAGCCAAGAACGGGGGAGCGGGGGCAACTTCAGAAACATTCAGTACTTC.

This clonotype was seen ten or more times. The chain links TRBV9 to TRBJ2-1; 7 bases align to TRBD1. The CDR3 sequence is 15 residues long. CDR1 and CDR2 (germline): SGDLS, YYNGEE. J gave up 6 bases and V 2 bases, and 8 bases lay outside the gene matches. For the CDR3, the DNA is TGTGCCAGCAGCGTGAGGGGGCATCGGAGCAATGAGCAGTTCTTC. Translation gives CASSVRGHRSNEQFF.

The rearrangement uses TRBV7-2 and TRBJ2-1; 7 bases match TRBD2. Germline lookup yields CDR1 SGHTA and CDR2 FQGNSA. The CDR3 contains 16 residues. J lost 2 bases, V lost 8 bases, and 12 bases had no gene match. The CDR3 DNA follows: TGTGCCAGCGGGAAGCAAGCGGGACCGACCTACAATGAGCAGTTCTTC. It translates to CASGKQAGPTYNEQFF. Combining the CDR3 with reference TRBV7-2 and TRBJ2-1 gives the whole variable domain GAGVSQSPSNKVTEKGKDVELRCDPISGHTALYWYRQSLGQGLEFLIYFQGNSAPDKSGLPSDRFSAERTGGSVSTLTIQRTQQEDSAVYLCASGKQAGPTYNEQFFGPGTRLTVL.

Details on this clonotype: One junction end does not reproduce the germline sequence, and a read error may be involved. The CDR3 here is CTSSTRVAGDYNEQYF. The CDR3 region has the DNA TGTACCAGCAGTACCCGCGTGGCGGGAGACTACAATGAGCAGTACTTC. The rearrangement joins TRBV28 to TRBJ2-1, with 7 bases matching TRBD2. Near its end, the DNA agrees better with TRBJ2-7, so the J call may be wrong. From germline, CDR1 is MDHEN and CDR2 SYDVKM. The CDR3 consists of 16 residues.

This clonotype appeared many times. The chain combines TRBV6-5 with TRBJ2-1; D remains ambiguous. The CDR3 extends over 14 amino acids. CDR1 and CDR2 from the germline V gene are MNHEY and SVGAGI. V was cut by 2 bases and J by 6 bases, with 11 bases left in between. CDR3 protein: CASSYPPEGNEQFF. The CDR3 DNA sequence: TGTGCCAGCAGTTACCCTCCGGAAGGCAATGAGCAGTTCTTC.

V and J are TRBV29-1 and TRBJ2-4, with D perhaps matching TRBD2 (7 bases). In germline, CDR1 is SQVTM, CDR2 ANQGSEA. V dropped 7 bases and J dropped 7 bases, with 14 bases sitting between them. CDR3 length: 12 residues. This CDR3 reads CSGSGTSNIQYF. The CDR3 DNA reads TGCAGCGGGAGCGGGACATCCAACATTCAGTACTTC.

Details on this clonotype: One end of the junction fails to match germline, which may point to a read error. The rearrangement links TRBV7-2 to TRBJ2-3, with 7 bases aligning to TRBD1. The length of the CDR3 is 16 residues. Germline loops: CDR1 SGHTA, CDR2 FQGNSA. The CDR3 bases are TGTGCCAGCAGCCGTAACAGGGGTTGGGGCACAGATGCGCAGTATTTT. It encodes CASSRNRGWGTDAQYF.

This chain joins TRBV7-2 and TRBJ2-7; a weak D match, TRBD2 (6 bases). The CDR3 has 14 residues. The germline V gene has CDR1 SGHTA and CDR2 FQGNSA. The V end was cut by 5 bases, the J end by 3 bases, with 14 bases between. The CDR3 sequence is CASSRPGLIYEQYF. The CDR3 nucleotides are TGTGCCAGCAGCCGTCCGGGACTGATCTACGAGCAGTACTTC.

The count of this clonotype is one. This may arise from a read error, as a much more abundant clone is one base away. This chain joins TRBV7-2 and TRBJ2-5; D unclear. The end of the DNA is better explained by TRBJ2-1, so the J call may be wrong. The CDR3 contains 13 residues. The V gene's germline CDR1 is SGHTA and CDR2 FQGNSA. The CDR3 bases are TGTGCCAGCAGCTTAAGGAGACAAGAGACCCAGTTCTTC. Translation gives CASSLRRQETQFF.

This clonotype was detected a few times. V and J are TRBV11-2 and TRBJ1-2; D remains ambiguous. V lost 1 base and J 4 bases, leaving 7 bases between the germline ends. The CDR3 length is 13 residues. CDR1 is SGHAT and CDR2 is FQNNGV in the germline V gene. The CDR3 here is CASSLGDFYGYTF. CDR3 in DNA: TGTGCCAGCAGCTTAGGGGATTTCTATGGCTACACCTTC.

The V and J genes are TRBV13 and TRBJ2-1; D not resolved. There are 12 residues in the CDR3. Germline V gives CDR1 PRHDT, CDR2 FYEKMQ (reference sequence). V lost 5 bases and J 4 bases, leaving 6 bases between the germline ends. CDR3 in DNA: TGTGCCAGCAGCCCACTTTACAATGAGCAGTTCTTC. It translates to CASSPLYNEQFF. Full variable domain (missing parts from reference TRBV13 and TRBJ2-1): AAGVIQSPRHLIKEKRETATLKCYPIPRHDTVYWYQQGPGQDPQFLISFYEKMQSDKGSIPDRFSAQQFSDYHSELNMSSLELGDSALYFCASSPLYNEQFFGPGTRLTVL.

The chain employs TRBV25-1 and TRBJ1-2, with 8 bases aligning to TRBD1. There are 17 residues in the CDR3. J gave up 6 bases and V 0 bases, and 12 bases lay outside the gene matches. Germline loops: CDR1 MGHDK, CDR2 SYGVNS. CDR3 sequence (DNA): TGTGCCAGCAGTGAATATCCTGCCGGGACAGGAACCCATGGCTACACCTTC. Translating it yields CASSEYPAGTGTHGYTF.

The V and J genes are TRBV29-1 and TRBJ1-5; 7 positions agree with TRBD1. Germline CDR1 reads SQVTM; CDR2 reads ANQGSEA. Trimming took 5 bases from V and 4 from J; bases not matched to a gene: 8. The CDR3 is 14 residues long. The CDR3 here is CSVRTGPLNQPQHF. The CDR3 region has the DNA TGCAGCGTTCGGACAGGTCCTCTTAATCAGCCCCAGCATTTT.

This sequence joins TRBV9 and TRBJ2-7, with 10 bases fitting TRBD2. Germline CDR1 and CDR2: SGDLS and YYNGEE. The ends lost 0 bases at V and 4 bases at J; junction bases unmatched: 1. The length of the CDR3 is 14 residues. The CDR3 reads CASSVASGRYEQYF. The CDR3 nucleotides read TGTGCCAGCAGCGTAGCTAGCGGGAGATACGAGCAGTACTTC.

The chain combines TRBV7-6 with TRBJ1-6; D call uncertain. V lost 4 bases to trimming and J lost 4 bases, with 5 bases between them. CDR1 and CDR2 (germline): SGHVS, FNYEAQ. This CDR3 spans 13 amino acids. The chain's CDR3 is CASSYGYNSPLHF. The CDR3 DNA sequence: TGTGCCAGCAGCTATGGTTATAATTCACCCCTCCACTTT.

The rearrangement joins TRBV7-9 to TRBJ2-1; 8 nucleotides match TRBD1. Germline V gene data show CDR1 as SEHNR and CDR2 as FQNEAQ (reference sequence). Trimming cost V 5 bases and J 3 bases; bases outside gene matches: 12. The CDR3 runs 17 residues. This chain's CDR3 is CASSLGQAVLVYNEQFF. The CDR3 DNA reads TGTGCCAGCAGCCTGGGACAGGCCGTCCTCGTCTACAATGAGCAGTTCTTC.